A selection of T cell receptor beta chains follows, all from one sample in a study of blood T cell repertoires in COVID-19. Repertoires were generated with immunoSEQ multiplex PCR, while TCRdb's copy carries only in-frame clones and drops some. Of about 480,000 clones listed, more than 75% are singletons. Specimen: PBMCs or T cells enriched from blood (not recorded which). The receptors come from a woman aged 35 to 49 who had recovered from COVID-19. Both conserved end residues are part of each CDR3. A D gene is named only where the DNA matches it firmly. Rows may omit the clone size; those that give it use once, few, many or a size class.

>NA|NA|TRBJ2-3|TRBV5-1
TGCGCCAGCAGCCCGGGGGACCGGGATACGCAGTATTTT
CASSPGDRDTQYF
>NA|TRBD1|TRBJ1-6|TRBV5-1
TGCGCCAGCAGCTCCGGCGGGACAGGGGTTTCGGCTGGCTCAAGCTCCTATAATTCACCCCTCCACTTT
CASSSGGTGVSAGSSSYNSPLHF
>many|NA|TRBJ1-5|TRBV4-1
TGCGCCAGCAGCCAAGACTTCGGGGGTTGGCAGCCCCAGCATTTT
CASSQDFGGWQPQHF
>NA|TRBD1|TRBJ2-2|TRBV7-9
TGTGCCAGCAGCTCGGGACAGGGCAACACCGGGGAGCTGTTTTTT
CASSSGQGNTGELFF
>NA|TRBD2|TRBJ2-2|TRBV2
TGTGCCAGCAGTGCTAGCGGGAGGGCTGGCGGGGAGCTGTTTTTT
CASSASGRAGGELFF
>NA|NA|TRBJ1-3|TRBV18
TGTGCCAGCTCACCAAATCGGGAGAGCTCTGGAAACACCATATATTTT
CASSPNRESSGNTIYF
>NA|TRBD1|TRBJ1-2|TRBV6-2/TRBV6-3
TGTGCCAGCAGTTACCCGTGGGACAGGGAGGACTATGGCTACACCTTC
CASSYPWDREDYGYTF
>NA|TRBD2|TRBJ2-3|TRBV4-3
TGCGCCAGCAGCCAAGAGTCGATTGCGGGAGAGGCAGATACGCAGTATTTT
CASSQESIAGEADTQYF
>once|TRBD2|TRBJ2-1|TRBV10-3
TGTGCCATCAGTGAGCCGACGGAGGCGGGAGCGCTGAACAATGAGCAGTTCTTC
CAISEPTEAGALNNEQFF
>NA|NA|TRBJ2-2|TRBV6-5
TGTGCCAGCAGAAGGGACATTAACACCGGGGAGCTGTTTTTT
CASRRDINTGELFF
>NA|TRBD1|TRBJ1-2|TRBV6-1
TGTGCCAGCAGCGAAACATCGGGCGGCAGGGGGCTAGGCTACACCTTC
CASSETSGGRGLGYTF
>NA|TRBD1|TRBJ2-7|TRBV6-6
TGTGCCAGCAGTCCCCCGGACAGGGGAGTCTTTGGGGCCGAGCAGTACTTC
CASSPPDRGVFGAEQYF
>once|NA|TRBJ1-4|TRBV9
TGTGCCAGCAGCGGAGGGGGTTTTCATGAAAAACTGTTTTTT
CASSGGGFHEKLFF
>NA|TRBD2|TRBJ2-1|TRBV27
TGTGCCATCCGGACTAGCGGGAGAGGTAACAATGAGCAGTTCTTC
CAIRTSGRGNNEQFF
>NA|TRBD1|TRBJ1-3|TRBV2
TGTGCCAGCAGTTCGCCGCCCGGGACAGGAAAGGTTGGAAACACCATATATTTT
CASSSPPGTGKVGNTIYF
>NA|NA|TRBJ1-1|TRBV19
TGTGCCAGTAGTATTGCGGGAGAAGGGACGAACACTGAAGCTTTCTTT
CASSIAGEGTNTEAFF
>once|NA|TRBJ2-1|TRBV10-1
TGCGCCAGCAGCGCCGGGGTTCAGCGGGATGAGCAGTTCTTC
CASSAGVQRDEQFF
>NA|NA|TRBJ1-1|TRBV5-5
TGTGCCAGCAGCTTGGCCACACGAACCACTGAAGCTTTCTTT
CASSLATRTTEAFF
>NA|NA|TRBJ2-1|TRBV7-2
TGTGCCGGGGGGGACACCTCCCACCCGGGCAATGAGCAGTTCTTC
CAGGDTSHPGNEQFF
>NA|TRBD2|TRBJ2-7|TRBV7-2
TGTGCCAGCAGCCCCCCCCGAACTAGCGGGAGCTCCTACGAGCAGTACTTC
CASSPPRTSGSSYEQYF
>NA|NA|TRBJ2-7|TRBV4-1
TGCGCCAGCAGCCAAGAGGAGCAGGGATCTTACGAGCAGTACTTC
CASSQEEQGSYEQYF
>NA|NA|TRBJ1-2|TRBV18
TGTGCCAGCTCACCTAACCTGGTCGCGGGGGAGAACTATGGCTACACCTTC
CASSPNLVAGENYGYTF
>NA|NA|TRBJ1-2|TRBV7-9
TGTGCCAGCAGCTTAGCGCGACAGGTGGGGACTAACTATGGCTACACCTTC
CASSLARQVGTNYGYTF
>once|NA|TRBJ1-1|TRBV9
TGTGCCAGCAGCGTAGGGATCGGGGGAGGGAACACTGAAGCTTTCTTT
CASSVGIGGGNTEAFF
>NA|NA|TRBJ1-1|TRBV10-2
TGCGCCAGCAGCCGTCCGACAGGGAACACTGAAGCTTTCTTT
CASSRPTGNTEAFF
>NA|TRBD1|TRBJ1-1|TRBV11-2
TGTGCCAGCAGCTTAGGTCCAGGGGGCTCCACTGAAGCTTTCTTT
CASSLGPGGSTEAFF
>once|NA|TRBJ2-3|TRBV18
TGTGCCAGCTCACCACAGACATCGGGGAGGGATACGCAGTATTTT
CASSPQTSGRDTQYF
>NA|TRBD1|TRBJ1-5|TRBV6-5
TGTGCCAGCAGTTCAGGGGGAAATTGGCCCCAGCATTTT
CASSSGGNWPQHF
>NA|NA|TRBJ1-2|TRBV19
TGTGCCAGTAGTAAGGGGTACAGGGTTGGCTACACCTTC
CASSKGYRVGYTF
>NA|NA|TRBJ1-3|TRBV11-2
TGTGCCAGCAGCTGGGGGGGGTCAGCTGGAAACACCATATATTTT
CASSWGGSAGNTIYF
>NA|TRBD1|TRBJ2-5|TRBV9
TGTGCCAGCAGCGTAGCAGGGGGACAGGGGACCTCCGGCCAAGAGACCCAGTACTTC
CASSVAGGQGTSGQETQYF
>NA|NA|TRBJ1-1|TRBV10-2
TGCGCCAGCACGGACGGCCCCGCGGGTGCTTTCTTT
CASTDGPAGAFF
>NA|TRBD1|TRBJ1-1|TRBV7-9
TGTGCCAGCAGCCGGGACAGCGAATCTATGAACACTGAAGCTTTCTTT
CASSRDSESMNTEAFF
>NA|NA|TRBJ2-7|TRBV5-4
TGTGCCAGCAGCACTTATAGCTCCTACGAGCAGTACTTC
CASSTYSSYEQYF
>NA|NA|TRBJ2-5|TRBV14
TGTGCCAGCAGCCAATGGACACATCGGGCCACGCAAGAGACCCAGTACTTC
CASSQWTHRATQETQYF
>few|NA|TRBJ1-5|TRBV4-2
TGTGCCAGCAGCCAAGATTCGGGGGGTAGCAATCAGCCCCAGCATTTT
CASSQDSGGSNQPQHF
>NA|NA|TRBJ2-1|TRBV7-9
TGTGCCAGCAGCTTAGATCGGGGTTCCTACAATGAGCAGTTCTTC
CASSLDRGSYNEQFF
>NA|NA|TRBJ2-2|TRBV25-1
TGTGCCAGCAGCTCCTCAGGGCGAACCGGGGAGCTGTTTTTT
CASSSSGRTGELFF
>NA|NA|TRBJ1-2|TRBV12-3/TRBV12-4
TGTGCCAGCAGCCTCCAGAACTATGGCTACACCTTC
CASSLQNYGYTF
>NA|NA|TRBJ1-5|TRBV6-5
TGTGCCAGCAGTTTATCAAGACACCTTAGCAATCAGCCCCAGCATTTT
CASSLSRHLSNQPQHF
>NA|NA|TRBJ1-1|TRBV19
TGTGCCAGTAGTATTATACCGGTGAACACTGAAGCTTTCTTT
CASSIIPVNTEAFF
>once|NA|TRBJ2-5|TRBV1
TGCACCAGCAGGTTCGGGGAAGAGACCCAGTACTTC
CTSRFGEETQYF
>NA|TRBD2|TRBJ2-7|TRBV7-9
TGTGCCAGCAGCCGCGAATTGACTAGCGGTACTCTCGGGGGCTACGAGCAGTACTTC
CASSRELTSGTLGGYEQYF
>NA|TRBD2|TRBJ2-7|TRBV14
TGTGCCAGCAGCCAGGCGGTACTAGCGGGAGGTGGGGAGCAGTACTTC
CASSQAVLAGGGEQYF
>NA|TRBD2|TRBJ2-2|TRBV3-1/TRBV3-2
TGTGCCAGCAGCCAAGCTCACCTACTAGCGGAGAGCCGCGGGGAGCTGTTTTTT
CASSQAHLLAESRGELFF
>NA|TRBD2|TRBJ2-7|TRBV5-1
TGCGCCAGCAGCTTGGGACTAGCGGGAGGGTTGTCGGGTGAGCAGTACTTC
CASSLGLAGGLSGEQYF
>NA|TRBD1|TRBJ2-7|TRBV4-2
TGTGCCAGCAGCCAAGAGGGACAGCTCTACGAGCAGTACTTC
CASSQEGQLYEQYF
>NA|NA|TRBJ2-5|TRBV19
TGTGCCAGTAGTGATCGGGACACAATGTGGGTCCAAGAGACCCAGTACTTC
CASSDRDTMWVQETQYF
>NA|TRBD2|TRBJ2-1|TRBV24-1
TGTGCCACCAGTGATTCGATAGCGGGAGCTCAGCCCTACAATGAGCAGTTCTTC
CATSDSIAGAQPYNEQFF
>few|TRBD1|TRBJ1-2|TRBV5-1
TGCGCCAGCAGCGTAGGACAGGGGGCGGCCTCCGTCTATGGCTACACCTTC
CASSVGQGAASVYGYTF
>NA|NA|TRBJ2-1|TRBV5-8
TGTGCCAGCAGCTTGGGTTTTAACAATGAGCAGTTCTTC
CASSLGFNNEQFF
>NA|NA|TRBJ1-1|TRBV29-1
TGCAGCGTTGATGGGGCAGGGAACACTGAAGCTTTCTTT
CSVDGAGNTEAFF
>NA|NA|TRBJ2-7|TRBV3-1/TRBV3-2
TGTGCCAGCAACCACAGGGTTTGGGCCTACGAGCAGTACTTC
CASNHRVWAYEQYF
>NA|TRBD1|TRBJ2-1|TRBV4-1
TGCGCCAGCAGCCGGACAGGATCCTACAATGAGCAGTTCTTC
CASSRTGSYNEQFF
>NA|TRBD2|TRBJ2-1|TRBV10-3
TGTGCCATCAGTGAGGCGACTAGCGGGAGAACCCGCAATGAGCAGTTCTTC
CAISEATSGRTRNEQFF
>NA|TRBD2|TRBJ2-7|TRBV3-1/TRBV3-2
TGTGCCAGCCAGACTAGCGGGAGCCACGAGCAGTACTTC
CASQTSGSHEQYF